Below are 14 T cell receptor beta chains sequenced from a single sample in a study of Ad26.COV2.S vaccination and SARS-CoV-2 variants. Treatment: around 19 received Ad26.COV2.S at low or high dose, single or two shots; roughly five received placebo; per-sample allocation not given. Material that was analyzed had been drawn on day 63 after the first vaccine or placebo injection. Generated by immunoSEQ multiplex PCR, the TCRdb table keeps only in-frame clones and is missing some. The sample contains roughly 410,000 clones, about 83% of which appear only once. Material: peripheral blood, obtained in a trial of Ad26.COV2.S vaccine versus placebo. These receptor sequences come from a person between 18 and 65 years old who received the Ad26.COV2.S COVID-19 vaccine or a placebo.

The V gene is TRBV6-5, the J gene TRBJ2-1; 9 bases are shared with TRBD1. Trimming took 6 bases from V and 10 from J; bases not matched to a gene: 10. The germline V gene has CDR1 MNHEY and CDR2 SVGAGI. The CDR3 is 14 amino acids. Here the CDR3 DNA reads TGTGCCAGCAGCCTCGGACAGGGGATCGGGGAGCAGTTCTTC. Protein: CASSLGQGIGEQFF.

The chain uses TRBV5-1 and TRBJ1-4, with 8 bases that match TRBD1. This CDR3 is built from 16 residues. Germline CDR1 reads SGHRS; CDR2 reads YFSETQ. Germline trimming cut 4 bases from V and 4 bases from J; bases unmatched to any gene: 9. CDR3 region: CASSGDRPISNEKLFF. CDR3 bases: TGCGCCAGCAGCGGGGACAGGCCGATAAGTAATGAAAAACTGTTTTTT.

The gene calls are TRBV5-1 and TRBJ2-5, with 7 bases that match TRBD1. V shed 3 bases and J 1 base; nucleotides not matched to a gene: 6. The CDR3 is 15 residues long. From germline, CDR1 is SGHRS and CDR2 YFSETQ. For the CDR3, the DNA is TGCGCCAGCAGCTATTACAGGGGTACCCAAGAGACCCAGTACTTC. Protein: CASSYYRGTQETQYF.

The gene calls are TRBV24-1 and TRBJ2-7; a weak D match, TRBD2 (6 bases). The germline V gene has CDR1 KGHDR and CDR2 SFDVKD. CDR3 size: 13 residues. Trimming cost V 4 bases and J 4 bases, with 10 bases left between them. The CDR3 here is CATSDGRRYEQYF. CDR3 in DNA: TGTGCCACCAGTGACGGGAGACGGTACGAGCAGTACTTC.

V usage is TRBV6-6 and J usage is TRBJ2-1, with 8 bases aligning to TRBD1. Germline assignment: CDR1 MNHNY and CDR2 SVGAGI (reference sequence). V dropped 5 bases and J dropped 6; count of bases not matched to a gene: 3. This CDR3 region has 13 residues. CDR3: CASSPQGGNEQFF. CDR3 nucleotide sequence: TGTGCCAGCAGTCCACAGGGGGGCAATGAGCAGTTCTTC.

V is TRBV12-3 or TRBV12-4 and J is TRBJ2-5; D is unresolved. This CDR3 spans 13 amino acids. V shed 3 bases and J shed 1 base, with 6 bases lying between them. The CDR3 reads CASSFASQETQYF. CDR3 coding DNA: TGTGCCAGCAGTTTCGCCAGCCAAGAGACCCAGTACTTC.

The chain couples TRBV10-3 to TRBJ1-1; D uncertain. Trimming left V 4 bases short and J 0 bases short, with 6 bases between. This CDR3 contains 13 residues. Germline CDR1 is ENHRY and CDR2 is SYGVKD. The CDR3 region has the DNA TGTGCCATCAGTGTTTCGATGAACACTGAAGCTTTCTTT. Translated, it gives CAISVSMNTEAFF.

This chain uses TRBV28 with TRBJ1-1; no clear D. V was pared by 5 bases and J by 7 bases, with 8 bases between. CDR1 and CDR2 from the germline V gene are MDHEN and SYDVKM. The CDR3 runs to 11 residues. CDR3 loop: CASSGNREAFF. The CDR3 DNA reads TGTGCCAGCAGTGGGAATCGTGAAGCTTTCTTT. Full variable domain (remainder filled in from reference TRBV28 and TRBJ1-1): DVKVTQSSRYLVKRTGEKVFLECVQDMDHENMFWYRQDPGLGLRLIYFSYDVKMKEKGDIPEGYSVSREKKERFSLILESASTNQTSMYLCASSGNREAFFGQGTRLTVV.

The gene calls are TRBV19 and TRBJ1-4; TRBD1 might be the D (6 bases). Deletions cut 11 bases from V and 4 bases from J, with 11 bases between. CDR1 LNHDA and CDR2 SQIVND come from the germline V gene (reference sequence). The CDR3 consists of 12 residues. DNA for the CDR3: TGTGCCTCCAGACAGGATAATGAAAAACTGTTTTTT. This translates into CASRQDNEKLFF.

The V and J genes are TRBV7-2 and TRBJ2-1; D may correspond to TRBD1 or TRBD2 (5 bases each). The CDR3 covers 14 residues. Between the trimmed V and J ends, which lost 5 bases and 8 bases, there was a span of 16 bases. Germline V lookup: CDR1 SGHTA, CDR2 FQGNSA. In DNA form, the CDR3 reads TGTGCCAGCAGCGACCGGGACCCCAGGGATGAGCAGTTCTTC. This encodes CASSDRDPRDEQFF.

V usage is TRBV7-2 and J usage is TRBJ2-5; 7 nucleotides match TRBD1. Germline V gene data show CDR1 as SGHTA and CDR2 as FQGNSA. Germline trimming cut 5 bases from V and 6 bases from J; bases unmatched to any gene: 6. The CDR3 runs 13 residues. CDR3 DNA: TGTGCCAGCAGCCTTAGGGGACAGCAGACCCAGTACTTC. Translation: CASSLRGQQTQYF.

V is TRBV6-2 or TRBV6-3 and J is TRBJ2-5, with D hard to call. The CDR3 contains 13 residues. Trimming removed 2 bases from V and 1 base from J, with 5 bases in between. Germline lookup yields CDR1 MNHEY and CDR2 SVGEGT. The CDR3 region has the DNA TGTGCCAGCAGTTACGACGTCCAAGAGACCCAGTACTTC. Translation gives CASSYDVQETQYF.

J is TRBJ2-7 and V is TRBV3-1 (or the pseudogene TRBV3-2), with 10 bases identical to TRBD2. CDR1 and CDR2 (germline): LGHDT, YNNKEL (reference sequence). The V and J ends lost 4 bases and 6 bases, in that order; junction bases with no gene match: 9. The CDR3 has 15 amino acids. CDR3 residues: CASSRRGGLATEQYF. The DNA of the CDR3 is TGTGCCAGCAGCCGCCGGGGGGGACTAGCGACCGAGCAGTACTTC.

The chain recombines TRBV11-2 with TRBJ1-4; no definite D call. Germline V gene lookup returns CDR1 SGHAT and CDR2 FQNNGV. This CDR3 has 14 amino acids. The V gene lost 4 bases and the J gene lost 10 bases, with 16 bases spanning the gap. CDR3 protein: CASSWTGRNGKLFF. The CDR3 DNA sequence: TGTGCCAGCAGCTGGACGGGTCGAAACGGAAAACTGTTTTTT. Using reference TRBV11-2 and TRBJ1-4 for the parts outside the CDR3, the full variable domain is EAGVAQSPRYKIIEKRQSVAFWCNPISGHATLYWYQQILGQGPKLLIQFQNNGVVDDSQLPKDRFSAERLKGVDSTLKIQPAKLEDSAVYLCASSWTGRNGKLFFGSGTQLSVL.